This TCR beta chain was found in a study of cytomegalovirus exposure and HLA in healthy donors. Broader study findings: Rates of TCR association differed by HLA locus in a later analysis, with DRB1 highest and HLA-C lowest. Exclusion applied to some V segments, including TRBV6-2 and TRBV6-3, as they were indistinguishable.

The trim removed 4 bases at V and 2 bases at J, leaving 7 bases unmatched. The CDR3 consists of 16 residues. Looked up from germline, CDR1 is MGHRA and CDR2 is YSYEKL. Primers: 60 Vbeta forward and 13 Jbeta reverse. In the study's own analysis: Unique TCR beta chains totaled roughly 80 million in a later count, with around 11 million of them shared. Sequencing used immunoSEQ multiplex PCR; TCRdb keeps in-frame clones, though not all of them. The DNA was the basis for D and trimming; V, J and clone size are from that table. The table shows approximately 120,000 clones, with about 81% occurring only once. This clone was seen more than once but under ten times. Its antigen is as yet unknown.

Specimen: PBMCs. The clonotype comes from a woman in her twenties or thirties in good health and CMV-seronegative. The chain couples TRBV4-1 to TRBJ2-1; 8 nucleotides align to TRBD2. CDR3 nucleotide sequence: TGCGCCAGCAGCCCCTCGGGGGGGGGCGCCTACAATGAGCAGTTCTTC. It encodes CASSPSGGGAYNEQFF.